This is a list of T cell receptor beta chains from one sample in a study of identical twins. TCRdb re-called the 5' RACE reads through MiXCR, storing one row per CDR3 protein. This table holds about 240,000 distinct CDR3 sequences, 10% to 13% found once. Sequencing used memory T cells sorted from blood. These receptors were collected from a man aged 50 to 60 in good health. Each CDR3 is given with its conserved first and last residue. A D gene is named only where the DNA matches it firmly. Size is stated for part of the rows, as once, few or many counts, or as a class when the clone is expanded.

J gene | V gene | clone size | D gene | CDR3 protein | CDR3 DNA
TRBJ1-2 | TRBV6-5 | few | . | CASSTTGYGYTF | TGTGCCAGCAGTACTACAGGGTATGGCTACACCTTC
TRBJ2-7 | TRBV14 | many | TRBD1 | CASSRKTGTGGYEQYF | TGTGCCAGCAGCCGGAAAACCGGGACAGGGGGATACGAGCAGTACTTC
TRBJ1-1 | TRBV27 | many | . | CASSFPGHTEAFF | TGTGCCAGCAGTTTTCCGGGTCACACTGAAGCTTTCTTT
TRBJ1-5 | TRBV7-9 | many | . | CASSTLNQPQHF | TGTGCCAGCAGCACCCTAAATCAGCCCCAGCATTTT
TRBJ2-6 | TRBV28 | many | TRBD2 | CASRSPGGVSGANVLTF | TGTGCCAGCAGATCTCCGGGGGGTGTCTCTGGGGCCAACGTCCTGACTTTC
TRBJ1-5 | TRBV20-1 | many | . | CSARGGRGSNQPQHF | TGCAGTGCTAGAGGGGGAAGGGGCAGCAATCAGCCCCAGCATTTT
TRBJ2-1 | TRBV7-2 | . | . | CASRQGTAAYNEQFF | TGTGCCAGCAGACAAGGGACCGCGGCCTACAATGAGCAGTTCTTC
TRBJ2-7 | TRBV3-1 | . | . | CASSQGAGSSYEQYF | TGTGCCAGCAGCCAAGGGGCAGGGAGCTCCTACGAGCAGTACTTC
TRBJ2-1 | TRBV7-2 | many | TRBD2 | CASSLDAAGGRWQFF | TGTGCCAGCAGCTTAGACGCGGCGGGAGGGCGATGGCAGTTCTTC
TRBJ2-1 | TRBV6-1 | many | TRBD1 | CASSRTGGAGGEQFF | TGTGCCAGCAGCCGTACAGGGGGCGCAGGGGGTGAGCAGTTCTTC